A single sample is the source of the 28 T cell receptor beta chains below, sequenced in a study of cytomegalovirus exposure and HLA in healthy donors. The PCR employed 60 Vbeta primers together with 13 Jbeta primers. Data came from immunoSEQ multiplex PCR; TCRdb stores just in-frame clones and leaves some out. Found here are over 110,000 clones, approximately 80% of them singletons; the top ten hold less than 3%. Sequencing was done on a sample of PBMCs. Receptor source: a female donor in good health and CMV-seronegative.

The rearrangement uses TRBV2 and TRBJ1-2, with a tentative D call TRBD1 (6 bases). Germline V lookup: CDR1 SNHLY, CDR2 FYNNEI. V lost 5 bases and J 2 bases, leaving 12 bases between the germline ends. CDR3 length equals 14 residues. CDR3 sequence: CASSSTGPNYGYTF. For the CDR3, the DNA is TGTGCCAGCAGTTCGACAGGCCCGAACTATGGCTACACCTTC.

This clone was seen only once. The chain has TRBV5-1 and TRBJ2-7; 9 bases match TRBD2. V shed 1 base and J 5 bases; nucleotides not matched to a gene: 13. Germline CDR1 and CDR2: SGHRS and YFSETQ. This CDR3 spans 17 amino acids. The DNA for the CDR3 is TGCGCCAGCAGCTTGAGTACCCTGGCTAGCGGGGCCGACGAGCAGTACTTC. Amino acid sequence: CASSLSTLASGADEQYF.

This clone was detected many times. The J gene is TRBJ1-1, the V gene TRBV6-1, with D unresolved. The germline V and J ends were trimmed by 4 bases and 7 bases, with 13 bases remaining between them. This CDR3 spans 13 amino acids. The germline V gene encodes CDR1 MNHNS and CDR2 SASEGT. In DNA form, the CDR3 reads TGTGCCAGCAGTGGGCGAGAGGCGGGTGAAGCTTTCTTT. The encoded protein is CASSGREAGEAFF.

CDR3 in amino acids: CASSWDWGRKQYF. In DNA, the CDR3 is TGTGCCAGCAGTTGGGATTGGGGGAGGAAGCAGTACTTC. The V gene is TRBV28, the J gene TRBJ2-7; TRBD2 might be the D (6 bases). V was clipped by 4 bases and J by 8 bases, with 15 bases between them. Per germline, CDR1 MDHEN and CDR2 SYDVKM. This CDR3 contains 13 residues.

Notes on this clone: At one end, the junction sequence differs from germline, possibly due to a read error. The chain employs TRBV30 and TRBJ1-3; TRBD1 might be the D (5 bases). This CDR3 is 15 amino acids long. Germline V gene lookup returns CDR1 GTSNPN and CDR2 SVGIG (reference sequence). The CDR3 coding sequence is TGTGCCCGGAGTGTAGACGGGACTCCGGGAGCCACCATATATTTT. This sequence encodes CARSVDGTPGATIYF.

The chain employs TRBV6-5 and TRBJ1-1; D not certain. The CDR3 extends over 15 amino acids. Trimming removed 6 bases at V and 0 bases at J, with 14 bases between. CDR1 is MNHEY and CDR2 is SVGAGI in the germline V gene. The CDR3 sequence: CASSPQPGVNTEAFF. In nucleotides, the CDR3 is TGTGCCAGCAGCCCCCAACCCGGGGTGAACACTGAAGCTTTCTTT.

The rearrangement links TRBV5-4 to TRBJ1-1, with D possibly being TRBD1 (6 bases). The CDR3 totals 15 residues. Trimming stripped 4 bases from V and 0 bases from J, with 13 bases between. Germline V gene data show CDR1 as SGHNT and CDR2 as YYREEE (reference sequence). CDR3: CASSPVDRLNTEAFF. CDR3 DNA sequence: TGTGCCAGCAGCCCGGTAGACAGGTTGAACACTGAAGCTTTCTTT.

The gene calls are TRBV11-2 and TRBJ1-4; D perhaps matches TRBD1 (6 bases). The CDR3 extends over 14 amino acids. CDR1 and CDR2 from the germline V gene are SGHAT and FQNNGV. V was shortened by 4 bases and J by 7 bases, with 13 bases between the two germline ends. CDR3 bases: TGTGCCAGCAGCTCATTAGGCAGGGGTGAAAAACTGTTTTTT. Its translation is CASSSLGRGEKLFF.

The chain recombines TRBV29-1 with TRBJ1-2; no clear D gene. V was clipped by 7 bases and J by 4 bases, with 10 bases between them. The CDR3 has 11 amino acids. From germline, CDR1 is SQVTM and CDR2 ANQGSEA. The CDR3 here is CSEYHGYGYTF. CDR3 DNA: TGCAGCGAATATCACGGCTATGGCTACACCTTC. Supplemented by reference TRBV29-1 and TRBJ1-2, the full variable domain reads SAVISQKPSRDICQRGTSLTIQCQVDSQVTMMFWYRQQPGQSLTLIATANQGSEATYESGFVIDKFPISRPNLTFSTLTVSNMSPEDSSIYLCSEYHGYGYTFGSGTRLTVV.

The chain combines TRBV7-8 with TRBJ1-1; possible D gene TRBD1, 6 bases. The V end was cut by 2 bases, the J end by 4 bases, with 11 bases between. Germline values: CDR1 SGHVS, CDR2 FQNEAQ. The CDR3 extends over 14 amino acids. The CDR3 sequence is CASSLRGGGTEAFF. The DNA of the CDR3 is TGTGCCAGCAGCTTAAGGGGGGGTGGCACTGAAGCTTTCTTT.

The V call is TRBV6-5, the J call TRBJ2-7; 7 bases line up with TRBD1. V lost 6 bases to trimming and J lost 3 bases; unmatched junction nucleotides: 11. The CDR3 length is 15 residues. The V gene's germline CDR1 is MNHEY and CDR2 SVGAGI. For the CDR3, the DNA is TGTGCCAGCAGAGCACCGACAGGGATCCTCTACGAGCAGTACTTC. Translation gives CASRAPTGILYEQYF.

The chain employs TRBV18 and TRBJ2-5, with D possibly matching TRBD1 (5 bases). The V gene lost 0 bases and the J gene lost 3 bases, with 8 bases spanning the gap. Per germline, CDR1 KGHSH and CDR2 LQKENI. The CDR3 runs to 14 residues. In nucleotides, the CDR3 is TGTGCCAGCTCACCACCGTTGACAGAAGAGACCCAGTACTTC. It is translated as CASSPPLTEETQYF. Full variable domain (remainder filled in from reference TRBV18 and TRBJ2-5): NAGVMQNPRHLVRRRGQEARLRCSPMKGHSHVYWYRQLPEEGLKFMVYLQKENIIDESGMPKERFSAEFPKEGPSILRIQQVVRGDSAAYFCASSPPLTEETQYFGPGTRLLVL.

This chain uses TRBV7-9 with TRBJ1-1, with D hard to call. The CDR3 spans 13 residues. Trimming took off 1 base at V and 3 bases at J, with 6 bases between the two ends. Germline lookup yields CDR1 SEHNR and CDR2 FQNEAQ (reference sequence). This CDR3 reads CASSLVSYTEAFF. The CDR3 coding sequence is TGTGCCAGCAGCTTAGTATCGTACACTGAAGCTTTCTTT.

The V and J genes are TRBV4-2 and TRBJ2-5, with 11 bases identical to TRBD2. Near its end, the DNA agrees better with TRBJ2-7, so the J call may be wrong. This CDR3 has 16 residues. Germline lookup yields CDR1 LGHNA and CDR2 YNFKEQ. The CDR3 loop is CASSHLSGGGSYEQYF. DNA of the CDR3: TGTGCCAGCAGCCATCTTAGCGGGGGGGGCTCCTACGAGCAGTACTTC.

The V call is TRBV6-5, the J call TRBJ1-5; the D gene is possibly TRBD1 (5 bases). The CDR3 covers 14 residues. V was cut by 5 bases and J by 9 bases, with 17 bases left in between. In germline, CDR1 is MNHEY, CDR2 SVGAGI. Written as DNA, the CDR3 is TGTGCCAGCAGTGGAATAGGTCGGGGGGGGCCCCAGCATTTT. This sequence encodes CASSGIGRGGPQHF.

This clone was observed a handful of times. The chain joins TRBV19 to TRBJ1-5; 7 nucleotides agree with TRBD1. This CDR3 comprises 15 residues. Germline CDR1 is LNHDA and CDR2 is SQIVND (reference sequence). J gave up 4 bases and V 3 bases, and 6 bases lay outside the gene matches. CDR3 protein: CASSIEGGRNQPQHF. The CDR3 DNA sequence: TGTGCCAGTAGTATTGAAGGGGGCAGAAATCAGCCCCAGCATTTT.

The chain recombines TRBV2 with TRBJ1-5, with D unresolved. The V end lost 4 bases, the J end lost 11 bases, and 15 bases lay between the germline ends. This CDR3 spans 13 amino acids. Germline CDR1 and CDR2: SNHLY and FYNNEI. The CDR3 loop is CASSGPSGSSQHF. In DNA form, the CDR3 reads TGTGCCAGCAGTGGCCCATCAGGATCGTCCCAGCATTTT. Looking up the rest from reference TRBV2 and TRBJ1-5 gives the full variable domain: EPEVTQTPSHQVTQMGQEVILRCVPISNHLYFYWYRQILGQKVEFLVSFYNNEISEKSEIFDDQFSVERPDGSNFTLKIRSTKLEDSAMYFCASSGPSGSSQHFGDGTRLSIL.

This chain connects TRBV15 to TRBJ1-1, with unresolved D. Trimming removed 0 bases at V and 1 base at J, with 15 bases between. The CDR3 contains 17 residues. Germline V gene sequence: CDR1 LNHNV, CDR2 YYDKDF (reference sequence). CDR3 bases: TGTGCCACCAGCAGAGAGGAGTTTGGCCTGCCGAACACTGAAGCTTTCTTT. As protein: CATSREEFGLPNTEAFF. The full variable domain, rest sourced from reference TRBV15 and TRBJ1-1, is DAMVIQNPRYQVTQFGKPVTLSCSQTLNHNVMYWYQQKSSQAPKLLFHYYDKDFNNEADTPDNFQSRRPNTSFCFLDIRSPGLGDTAMYLCATSREEFGLPNTEAFFGQGTRLTVV.

The CDR3 spells CASSLTSGSFNEQFF. The CDR3 DNA reads TGTGCCAGCAGCCTAACTAGCGGGAGTTTCAATGAGCAGTTCTTC. The chain combines TRBV5-4 with TRBJ2-1, with 11 positions matching TRBD2. After removal of 4 bases from V and 6 bases from J, the junction contained 6 bases not matched to a gene. Per the germline V gene, CDR1 is SGHNT and CDR2 is YYREEE (reference sequence). This CDR3 has 15 residues.

There are a few counts of this clone. The chain carries TRBV6-1 and TRBJ1-1; D is possibly TRBD1 (5 bases). The CDR3 spans 15 residues. Trimming shortened V by 4 bases and J by 3 bases, and 15 bases separated the two germline ends. Germline CDR1 is MNHNS and CDR2 is SASEGT. In nucleotides, the CDR3 is TGTGCCAGCAGTGTAGGCCCGGGGGTCGACACTGAAGCTTTCTTT. As protein: CASSVGPGVDTEAFF.

V is TRBV29-1 and J is TRBJ2-3, with TRBD1 matching over 9 bases. The CDR3 contains 14 residues. The ends lost 6 bases at V and 4 bases at J; junction bases unmatched: 8. Looked up from germline, CDR1 is SQVTM and CDR2 is ANQGSEA. This CDR3 is CSVIRDRAADTQYF. In nucleotides, the CDR3 is TGCAGCGTGATACGGGACAGGGCCGCAGATACGCAGTATTTT.

This clone was picked up one time. The chain employs TRBV13 and TRBJ2-5; 7 bases are a match to TRBD1. Germline V gene lookup returns CDR1 PRHDT and CDR2 FYEKMQ (reference sequence). V gave up 6 bases and J gave up 1 base; unmatched junction bases: 2. The CDR3 covers 13 residues. The CDR3 DNA sequence: TGTGCCAGCAGGTGGACAGGCCAAGAGACCCAGTACTTC. This translates into CASRWTGQETQYF. The variable domain in full, completed from reference TRBV13 and TRBJ2-5, reads AAGVIQSPRHLIKEKRETATLKCYPIPRHDTVYWYQQGPGQDPQFLISFYEKMQSDKGSIPDRFSAQQFSDYHSELNMSSLELGDSALYFCASRWTGQETQYFGPGTRLLVL.

This clone was detected a few times. The chain employs TRBV30 and TRBJ2-7, with TRBD1 matching 7 bases. This CDR3 has 14 residues. Unmatched junction bases numbered 8, after V lost 6 bases and J lost 0 bases. CDR1 GTSNPN and CDR2 SVGIG come from the germline V gene (reference sequence). CDR3 DNA: TGTGCCTGCCGCCGGGACAGTAGCTCCTACGAGCAGTACTTC. Its protein is CACRRDSSSYEQYF.

The chain joins TRBV10-1 to TRBJ2-1; no clear D. Trimming shortened V by 2 bases and J by 7 bases, and 9 bases separated the two germline ends. The length of the CDR3 is 13 residues. CDR1 WNHNN and CDR2 SYGVQD come from the germline V gene (reference sequence). The DNA of the CDR3 is TGCGCCAGCAGTGAGGTGGGCCGTAATGAGCAGTTCTTC. Translated: CASSEVGRNEQFF.

The chain links TRBV5-4 to TRBJ1-5; D gene uncertain. This CDR3 region has 13 residues. Germline-derived CDR1 and CDR2 are SGHNT and YYREEE (reference sequence). The V end was cut by 0 bases, the J end by 7 bases, with 8 bases between. The CDR3 DNA sequence: TGTGCCAGCAGCTTGGGAGGGAAACAGCCCCAGCATTTT. Translating gives CASSLGGKQPQHF.

The CDR3 DNA reads as TGTGCCAGCACCATTACGGGACAGGGTCATGAAAAACTGTTTTTT. Translated: CASTITGQGHEKLFF. V is TRBV11-2 and J is TRBJ1-4; TRBD1 matches at 9 bases. The CDR3 covers 15 residues. Trimming cost V 7 bases and J 6 bases; bases outside gene matches: 9. Germline V gene sequence: CDR1 SGHAT, CDR2 FQNNGV.

This chain uses TRBV7-8 with TRBJ1-5, with TRBD1 as a possible D gene (5 bases). CDR1 SGHVS and CDR2 FQNEAQ come from the germline V gene. V lost 0 bases and J 3 bases, leaving 9 bases between the germline ends. The CDR3 covers 15 residues. CDR3 DNA: TGTGCCAGCAGCTTAGCTGGGGGGGTCAATCAGCCCCAGCATTTT. Translation gives CASSLAGGVNQPQHF.

To note about this clone: The junction differs from germline at one of its ends, possibly a read error. The chain recombines TRBV12-5 with TRBJ2-3; the D gene is possibly TRBD1 (5 bases). Germline CDR1 and CDR2: LGHNT and FRNRAP. The CDR3 runs 13 residues. As DNA, the CDR3 is TGTGTTAGTGGCCTTAACCAGGGTGGTACGCAGTATTTT. Amino acids: CVSGLNQGGTQYF.